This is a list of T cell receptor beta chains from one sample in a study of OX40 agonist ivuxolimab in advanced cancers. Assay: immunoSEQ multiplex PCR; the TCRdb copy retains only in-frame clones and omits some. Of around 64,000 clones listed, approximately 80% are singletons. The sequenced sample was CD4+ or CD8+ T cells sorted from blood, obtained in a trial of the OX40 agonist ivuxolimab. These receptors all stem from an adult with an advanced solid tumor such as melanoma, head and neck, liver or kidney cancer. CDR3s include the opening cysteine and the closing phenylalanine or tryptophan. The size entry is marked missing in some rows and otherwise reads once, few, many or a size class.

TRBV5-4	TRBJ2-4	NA	CASSPRQGLLAKNIQYF
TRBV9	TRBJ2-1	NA	CASSTSGATSYNEQFF
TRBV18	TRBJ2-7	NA	CASSPGTVFSYEQYF
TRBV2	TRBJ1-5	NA	CASSEGTLNQPQHF
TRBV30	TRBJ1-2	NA	CAWGILHGYTF
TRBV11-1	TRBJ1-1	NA	CASSLTGSMNTEAFF
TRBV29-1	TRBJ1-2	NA	CSVESGREHTF
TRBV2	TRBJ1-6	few	CASSASGSLGSPLHF
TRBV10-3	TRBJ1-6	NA	CAISEPRTGTGSPLHF
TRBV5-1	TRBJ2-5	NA	CASTNAGGALETQYF
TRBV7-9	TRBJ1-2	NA	CASSLGQSYGYTF
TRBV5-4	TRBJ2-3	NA	CASSPATASTDTQYF
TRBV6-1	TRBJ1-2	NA	CASSDQQVNYGYTF
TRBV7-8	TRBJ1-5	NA	CASSPLEVFVSNQPQHF
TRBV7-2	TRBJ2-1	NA	CASSRDSSFSYNEQFF
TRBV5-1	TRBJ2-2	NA	CASSSKAGGRTGELFF
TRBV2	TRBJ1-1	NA	CASITTGSFFFEAFF
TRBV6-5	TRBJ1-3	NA	CASSYSGQGGRNTIYF
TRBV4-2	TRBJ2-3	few	CASSQESVIDTQYF
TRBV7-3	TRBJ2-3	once	CASSLGASTDTQYF
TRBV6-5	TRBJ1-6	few	CASSHRSGPSPLHF
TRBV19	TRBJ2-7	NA	CASSRQGASYEQYF
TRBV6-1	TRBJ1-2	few	CASSELSGGGSTF
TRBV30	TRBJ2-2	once	CAWSFGGSNTGELFF
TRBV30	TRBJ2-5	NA	CAWNGLARGETQYF
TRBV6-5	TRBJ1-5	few	CASSYSILNQPQHF